This entry lists 3 T cell receptor beta chains sequenced from one sample in a study of T cells in Graves' hyperthyroidism and ophthalmopathy. It was RNA transcripts that yielded the amplified TCR beta CDR3 regions. The HTBI primer set served for first-round RT-PCR of the TCR CDR3. TCRdb passed the multiplex PCR reads through MiXCR, listing each CDR3 protein once. The sample holds roughly 710,000 distinct CDR3 sequences, 35% seen once. The sample comprised blood. These receptors were taken from a woman between 40 and 50 years old with Graves' hyperthyroidism.

This clonotype has a handful of counts. The V and J genes are TRBV4-3 and TRBJ2-2; no clear D gene. The CDR3 loop spans 16 amino acids. CDR1 LGHNA and CDR2 YSLEER come from the germline V gene. The V gene lost 0 bases and the J gene lost 6 bases, with 14 bases spanning the gap. The DNA for the CDR3 is TGCGCCAGCAGCCAAGATAGGTCGAGTCATGCCGGGGAGCTGTTTTTT. It translates to CASSQDRSSHAGELFF.

This clonotype was detected once. Here the CDR3 DNA reads TGTGCTAGGCTTGGGGGCACGAACACTGAAGCTTTCTTT. Protein product: CARLGGTNTEAFF. V and J are TRBV25-1 and TRBJ1-1; TRBD1 is a possible D gene (6 bases). CDR3 size: 13 residues. Germline V gives CDR1 MGHDK, CDR2 SYGVNS. Combining the CDR3 with reference TRBV25-1 and TRBJ1-1 gives the whole variable domain EADIYQTPRYLVIGTGKKITLECSQTMGHDKMYWYQQDPGMELHLIHYSYGVNSTEKGDLSSESTVSRIRTEHFPLTLESARPSHTSQYLCARLGGTNTEAFFGQGTRLTVV.

This clonotype was detected a few times. The rearrangement links TRBV5-4 to TRBJ1-4, with 9 nucleotides matching TRBD1. The CDR3 runs 17 residues. V gave up 3 bases and J gave up 0 bases; unmatched junction bases: 6. The germline V gene encodes CDR1 SGHNT and CDR2 YYREEE (reference sequence). Here the CDR3 reads CASSSLGQGATNEKLFF. The CDR3 region has the DNA TGTGCCAGCAGCTCGCTGGGACAGGGCGCAACTAATGAAAAACTGTTTTTT. The variable domain in full, completed from reference TRBV5-4 and TRBJ1-4, reads ETGVTQSPTHLIKTRGQQVTLRCSSQSGHNTVSWYQQALGQGPQFIFQYYREEENGRGNFPPRFSGLQFPNYSSELNVNALELDDSALYLCASSSLGQGATNEKLFFGSGTQLSVL.